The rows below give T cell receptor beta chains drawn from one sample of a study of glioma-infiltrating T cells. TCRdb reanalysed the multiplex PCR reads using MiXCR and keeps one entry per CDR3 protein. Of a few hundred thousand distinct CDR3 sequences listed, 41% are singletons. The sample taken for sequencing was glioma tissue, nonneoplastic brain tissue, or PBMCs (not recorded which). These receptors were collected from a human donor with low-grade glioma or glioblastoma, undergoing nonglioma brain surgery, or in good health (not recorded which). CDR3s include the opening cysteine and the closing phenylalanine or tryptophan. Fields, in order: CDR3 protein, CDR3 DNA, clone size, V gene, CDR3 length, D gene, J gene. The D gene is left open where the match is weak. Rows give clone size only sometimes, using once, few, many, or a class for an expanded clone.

CDR3aa: CATSRDLIGSQETQYF
CDR3nt: TGTGCCACCAGCAGAGATCTGATTGGTTCTCAAGAGACCCAGTACTTC
abundance: few
v_gene: TRBV15
len: 16
d_gene: NA
j_gene: TRBJ2-5

CDR3aa: CASSPSDTRGDFF
CDR3nt: TGTGCCAGCTCACCTTCTGACACAAGAGGGGATTTCTTT
abundance: NA
v_gene: TRBV18
len: 13
d_gene: NA
j_gene: TRBJ1-1

CDR3aa: CASSQDPAGGRAGNEQFF
CDR3nt: TGCGCCAGCAGCCAAGATCCCGCGGGCGGGAGGGCCGGAAATGAGCAGTTCTTC
abundance: NA
v_gene: TRBV4-1
len: 18
d_gene: TRBD2
j_gene: TRBJ2-1

CDR3aa: CASSTESAQYF
CDR3nt: TGTGCCAGCAGTACCGAGAGTGCGCAGTATTTT
abundance: NA
v_gene: TRBV12-3/TRBV12-4
len: 11
d_gene: NA
j_gene: TRBJ2-3

CDR3aa: CASSPDRISNEKLFF
CDR3nt: TGTGCCAGCAGTCCGGACAGGATATCTAATGAAAAACTGTTTTTT
abundance: few
v_gene: TRBV7-9
len: 15
d_gene: TRBD1
j_gene: TRBJ1-4

CDR3aa: CSARDFRGLAGRQTQYF
CDR3nt: TGCAGTGCTAGAGATTTCCGAGGACTAGCGGGAAGGCAGACCCAGTACTTC
abundance: NA
v_gene: TRBV20-1
len: 17
d_gene: TRBD2
j_gene: TRBJ2-5

CDR3aa: CASSNSGSSYNEQFF
CDR3nt: TGTGCCAGCAGCAATAGCGGGAGCTCCTACAATGAGCAGTTCTTC
abundance: many
v_gene: TRBV28
len: 15
d_gene: TRBD2
j_gene: TRBJ2-1

CDR3aa: CASSATSGAGYEQYF
CDR3nt: TGTGCCAGCAGTGCTACTAGCGGGGCGGGCTACGAGCAGTACTTC
abundance: NA
v_gene: TRBV6-1
len: 15
d_gene: TRBD2
j_gene: TRBJ2-7

CDR3aa: CASSLARDREQYF
CDR3nt: TGTGCCAGCAGCTTAGCGCGGGACAGGGAGCAGTACTTC
abundance: NA
v_gene: TRBV7-2
len: 13
d_gene: TRBD1
j_gene: TRBJ2-7

CDR3aa: CASNHLSDTEAFF
CDR3nt: TGTGCCAGCAACCACCTCTCGGACACTGAAGCTTTCTTT
abundance: NA
v_gene: TRBV7-9
len: 13
d_gene: NA
j_gene: TRBJ1-1

CDR3aa: CASSYELLSNEQLF
CDR3nt: TGTGCCAGCAGTTACGAACTATTGTCTAATGAGCAGCTCTTC
abundance: NA
v_gene: TRBV6-5
len: 14
d_gene: NA
j_gene: TRBJ2-1

CDR3aa: CASSLGAGTDQPQHF
CDR3nt: TGTGCCAGCAGTTTAGGAGCGGGCACGGATCAGCCCCAGCATTTT
abundance: few
v_gene: TRBV12-3/TRBV12-4
len: 15
d_gene: NA
j_gene: TRBJ1-5

CDR3aa: CSVDDRAGTEAFF
CDR3nt: TGCAGCGTTGATGACAGGGCTGGCACTGAAGCTTTCTTT
abundance: NA
v_gene: TRBV20-1
len: 13
d_gene: TRBD1
j_gene: TRBJ1-1

CDR3aa: CASSQDRYPRGTDTQYF
CDR3nt: TGCGCCAGCAGCCAAGATCGTTACCCGAGGGGTACAGATACGCAGTATTTT
abundance: NA
v_gene: TRBV4-1
len: 17
d_gene: NA
j_gene: TRBJ2-3

CDR3aa: CSAPGQGSINQPQHF
CDR3nt: TGCAGTGCGCCGGGACAGGGTTCCATCAATCAGCCCCAGCATTTT
abundance: few
v_gene: TRBV20-1
len: 15
d_gene: TRBD1
j_gene: TRBJ1-5

CDR3aa: CASSSQDRTSTDTQYF
CDR3nt: TGTGCCAGCAGCTCCCAGGACAGGACATCCACAGATACGCAGTATTTT
abundance: NA
v_gene: TRBV5-4
len: 16
d_gene: TRBD1
j_gene: TRBJ2-3

CDR3aa: CASRTRRVNTEAFF
CDR3nt: TGTGCCAGCAGAACCCGGCGGGTGAACACTGAAGCTTTCTTT
abundance: NA
v_gene: TRBV5-6
len: 14
d_gene: NA
j_gene: TRBJ1-1

CDR3aa: CASSSKTGGANTEAFF
CDR3nt: TGTGCCAGCAGCTCTAAAACAGGGGGGGCTAACACTGAAGCTTTCTTT
abundance: NA
v_gene: TRBV7-3
len: 16
d_gene: TRBD1
j_gene: TRBJ1-1

CDR3aa: CATSRDSIGQYF
CDR3nt: TGTGCCACCAGCAGAGACAGCATCGGGCAGTATTTT
abundance: few
v_gene: TRBV15
len: 12
d_gene: NA
j_gene: TRBJ2-3

CDR3aa: CASSPLDSSGTSGANVLTF
CDR3nt: TGTGCCAGCAGCCCCCTCGACAGTTCGGGAACCTCTGGGGCCAACGTCCTGACTTTC
abundance: NA
v_gene: TRBV7-9
len: 19
d_gene: NA
j_gene: TRBJ2-6

CDR3aa: CASSLWQNQPQHF
CDR3nt: TGTGCCAGCAGTTTATGGCAGAATCAGCCCCAGCATTTT
abundance: many
v_gene: TRBV27
len: 13
d_gene: NA
j_gene: TRBJ1-5

CDR3aa: CASKVGTDYGYTF
CDR3nt: TGTGCCAGCAAAGTAGGGACAGACTATGGCTACACCTTC
abundance: few
v_gene: TRBV6-1
len: 13
d_gene: TRBD1
j_gene: TRBJ1-2

CDR3aa: CASSLGRWEGSTDTQYF
CDR3nt: TGTGCCAGCAGTTTAGGTCGGTGGGAGGGAAGCACAGATACGCAGTATTTT
abundance: NA
v_gene: TRBV28
len: 17
d_gene: TRBD2
j_gene: TRBJ2-3

CDR3aa: CSARAQANTEAFF
CDR3nt: TGCAGTGCTAGAGCACAGGCGAACACTGAAGCTTTCTTT
abundance: many
v_gene: TRBV20-1
len: 13
d_gene: NA
j_gene: TRBJ1-1

CDR3aa: CSAKTSGFTDTQYF
CDR3nt: TGCAGTGCTAAGACTAGCGGGTTCACAGATACGCAGTATTTT
abundance: once
v_gene: TRBV20-1
len: 14
d_gene: TRBD2
j_gene: TRBJ2-3

CDR3aa: CSAERDLASYEQYF
CDR3nt: TGCAGTGCTGAGAGGGACTTAGCCTCCTACGAGCAGTACTTC
abundance: NA
v_gene: TRBV20-1
len: 14
d_gene: NA
j_gene: TRBJ2-7

CDR3aa: CASRFRAGGGDEQFF
CDR3nt: TGTGCCAGCAGATTTAGAGCGGGAGGAGGAGATGAGCAGTTCTTC
abundance: many
v_gene: TRBV27
len: 15
d_gene: TRBD2
j_gene: TRBJ2-1

CDR3aa: CASNTGKPQHF
CDR3nt: TGTGCCAGCAACACCGGGAAGCCCCAGCATTTT
abundance: NA
v_gene: TRBV28
len: 11
d_gene: NA
j_gene: TRBJ1-5

CDR3aa: CASGLWQGGNTIYF
CDR3nt: TGTGCCAGCGGTTTATGGCAGGGTGGAAACACCATATATTTT
abundance: NA
v_gene: TRBV28
len: 14
d_gene: NA
j_gene: TRBJ1-3

CDR3aa: CASGFSLGVESDTQYF
CDR3nt: TGTGCTAGTGGTTTTTCTCTAGGGGTCGAGTCAGATACGCAGTATTTT
abundance: few
v_gene: TRBV12-5
len: 16
d_gene: NA
j_gene: TRBJ2-3

CDR3aa: CASSLFQRELEQYF
CDR3nt: TGTGCCAGCAGCTTGTTCCAGCGGGAGTTGGAGCAGTACTTC
abundance: NA
v_gene: TRBV5-6
len: 14
d_gene: TRBD2
j_gene: TRBJ2-7

CDR3aa: CASSFSGGEQYF
CDR3nt: TGTGCCAGCAGTTTCAGTGGGGGGGAGCAGTACTTC
abundance: few
v_gene: TRBV28
len: 12
d_gene: NA
j_gene: TRBJ2-7

CDR3aa: CSVPTGDNYGYTF
CDR3nt: TGCAGTGTCCCGACAGGGGATAACTATGGCTACACCTTC
abundance: many
v_gene: TRBV20-1
len: 13
d_gene: TRBD1
j_gene: TRBJ1-2

CDR3aa: CASSAGLLGDEQFF
CDR3nt: TGCGCCAGCAGCGCCGGGCTCCTAGGCGATGAGCAGTTCTTC
abundance: NA
v_gene: TRBV5-1
len: 14
d_gene: NA
j_gene: TRBJ2-1

CDR3aa: CASSGTATGAPNEQFF
CDR3nt: TGCGCCAGCAGCGGGACAGCAACTGGAGCGCCCAATGAGCAGTTCTTC
abundance: once
v_gene: TRBV10-1
len: 16
d_gene: TRBD1
j_gene: TRBJ2-1

CDR3aa: CASSQATGTRNEQFF
CDR3nt: TGCGCCAGCAGCCAGGCGACGGGAACCCGTAATGAGCAGTTCTTC
abundance: NA
v_gene: TRBV4-1
len: 15
d_gene: NA
j_gene: TRBJ2-1